A single sample is the source of the 9 T cell receptor beta chains below, sequenced in a study of blood T cells in healthy people across ages. Primers used in a second PCR of about 6 to 11 cycles were a sample-barcoded 5' primer and a J-beta primer mix. Using its own MiXCR run on the 5' RACE reads, TCRdb lists one record per CDR3 protein. Of roughly 1.9 million distinct CDR3 sequences listed, 35% to 50% were seen once; the top ten hold roughly 23%. Sequenced sample: blood. These receptors were obtained from a human donor in good health.

This clonotype turned up a few times. The CDR3 nucleotides read TGCGCCAGCAGCCAAGCCCTGGCCAGCGGTAATCCTTACGAGCAGTACTTC. This gives the protein CASSQALASGNPYEQYF. The rearrangement uses TRBV4-3 and TRBJ2-7, with D possibly matching TRBD2 (5 bases). With 1 base removed from V and 4 bases from J, the gap between germline ends came to 20 bases. Germline loops: CDR1 LGHNA, CDR2 YSLEER. The length of the CDR3 is 17 residues.

In this sample, this clonotype turned up a few times. The chain couples TRBV12-3 or TRBV12-4 to TRBJ2-3, with 8 nucleotides matching TRBD2. This CDR3 spans 14 amino acids. Trimming removed 6 bases from V and 3 bases from J; junction bases left unmatched: 5. CDR3 protein: CASSPRGATDTQYF. The CDR3 region has the DNA TGTGCCAGCAGCCCGCGGGGGGCTACAGATACGCAGTATTTT.

The chain carries TRBV7-9 and TRBJ2-5, with TRBD1 matching over 7 bases. The J call may be wrong; the DNA end is better matched by TRBJ2-7. CDR3 size: 15 residues. Germline V lookup: CDR1 SEHNR, CDR2 FQNEAQ (reference sequence). CDR3 amino acids: CASSLDRGMWNEQYF. CDR3 DNA: TGTGCCAGCAGCTTAGACAGGGGAATGTGGAACGAGCAGTACTTC.

This clonotype came up a few times. This chain joins TRBV4-1 and TRBJ1-2; D is ambiguous. Germline CDR1 and CDR2: MGHRA and YSYEKL. This CDR3 has 16 residues. V lost 0 bases to trimming and J lost 4 bases, with 15 bases between them. Here the CDR3 DNA reads TGCGCCAGCAGCCAAGATAGTTCCATCCCCTTCTATGGCTACACCTTC. Protein: CASSQDSSIPFYGYTF.

This clonotype turned up a few times. This chain joins TRBV6-1 and TRBJ1-2, with a tentative D call TRBD1 (5 bases). The germline V and J ends were trimmed by 4 bases and 1 base, with 10 bases remaining between them. The CDR3 length is 14 residues. Germline-derived CDR1 and CDR2 are MNHNS and SASEGT. CDR3 in DNA: TGTGCCAGCAGTGCTCGACAGATTAACTATGGCTACACCTTC. Translating it yields CASSARQINYGYTF.

This clonotype is a singleton in its sample. The chain carries TRBV28 and TRBJ2-5; unclear D gene. This CDR3 region has 12 residues. Germline CDR1 is MDHEN and CDR2 is SYDVKM. V was trimmed by 2 bases and J by 11 bases, leaving 12 bases between them. CDR3 sequence (DNA): TGTGCCAGCAGTTTAACTTTATACGTGCAGTACTTC. Its protein product is CASSLTLYVQYF. The whole variable domain, remainder taken from reference TRBV28 and TRBJ2-5, is DVKVTQSSRYLVKRTGEKVFLECVQDMDHENMFWYRQDPGLGLRLIYFSYDVKMKEKGDIPEGYSVSREKKERFSLILESASTNQTSMYLCASSLTLYVQYFGPGTRLLVL.

The rearrangement uses TRBV20-1 and TRBJ2-3, with D possibly matching TRBD2 (5 bases). This CDR3 spans 14 amino acids. Germline V gene data show CDR1 as DFQATT and CDR2 as SNEGSKA (reference sequence). The V end lost 3 bases, the J end lost 0 bases, and 10 bases lay between the germline ends. CDR3 nucleotides: TGCAGTGCTAGGTTTTCGGGGAGCACAGATACGCAGTATTTT. Translated: CSARFSGSTDTQYF.

The chain employs TRBV28 and TRBJ2-1, with D possibly being TRBD2 (6 bases). Looked up from germline, CDR1 is MDHEN and CDR2 is SYDVKM. Trimming shortened V by 6 bases and J by 7 bases, and 19 bases separated the two germline ends. This CDR3 spans 15 amino acids. The CDR3 bases are TGTGCCAGCAGCCCGGCGCGGGGTCGTGTGAATGAGCAGTTCTTC. This gives the protein CASSPARGRVNEQFF.

The V and J genes are TRBV4-3 and TRBJ2-7; the match to TRBD1 covers 7 bases. The J segment lost 2 bases and the V segment lost 4 bases, leaving 8 bases of the junction unmatched. This CDR3 region has 15 residues. Germline V CDR1 and CDR2: LGHNA, YSLEER. The CDR3, as DNA: TGCGCCAGCAGCCTCTCACAGGGGATTGCCTACGAGCAGTACTTC. Its translation: CASSLSQGIAYEQYF.